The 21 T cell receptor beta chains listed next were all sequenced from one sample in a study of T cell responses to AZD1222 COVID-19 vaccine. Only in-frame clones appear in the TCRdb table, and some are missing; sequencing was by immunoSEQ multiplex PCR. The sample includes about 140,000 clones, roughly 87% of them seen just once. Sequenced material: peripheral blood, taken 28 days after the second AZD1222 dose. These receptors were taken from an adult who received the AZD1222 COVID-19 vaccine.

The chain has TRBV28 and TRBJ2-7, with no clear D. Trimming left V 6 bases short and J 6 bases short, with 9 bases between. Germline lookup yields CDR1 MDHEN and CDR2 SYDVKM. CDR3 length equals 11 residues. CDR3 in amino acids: CASSLNTEQYF. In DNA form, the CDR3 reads TGTGCCAGCAGCCTAAATACCGAGCAGTACTTC.

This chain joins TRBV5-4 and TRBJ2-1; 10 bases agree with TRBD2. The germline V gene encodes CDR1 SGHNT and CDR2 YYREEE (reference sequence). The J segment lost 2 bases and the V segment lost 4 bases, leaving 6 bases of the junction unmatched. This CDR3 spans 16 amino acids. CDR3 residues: CASSERGLAAYNEQFF. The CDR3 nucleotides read TGTGCCAGCAGCGAAAGAGGACTAGCGGCCTACAATGAGCAGTTCTTC.

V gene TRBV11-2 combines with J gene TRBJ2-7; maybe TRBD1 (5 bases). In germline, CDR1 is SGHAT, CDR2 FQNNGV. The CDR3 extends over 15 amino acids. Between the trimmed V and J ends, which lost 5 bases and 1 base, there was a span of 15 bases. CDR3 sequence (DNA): TGTGCCAGCAGCCCCGCTTGGGGCCCTTCCTACGAGCAGTACTTC. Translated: CASSPAWGPSYEQYF. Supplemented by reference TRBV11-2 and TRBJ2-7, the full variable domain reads EAGVAQSPRYKIIEKRQSVAFWCNPISGHATLYWYQQILGQGPKLLIQFQNNGVVDDSQLPKDRFSAERLKGVDSTLKIQPAKLEDSAVYLCASSPAWGPSYEQYFGPGTRLTVT.

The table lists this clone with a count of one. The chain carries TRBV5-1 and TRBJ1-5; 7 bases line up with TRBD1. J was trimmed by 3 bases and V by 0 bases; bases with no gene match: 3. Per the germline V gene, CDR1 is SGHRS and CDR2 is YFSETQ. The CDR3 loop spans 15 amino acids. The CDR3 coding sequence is TGCGCCAGCAGCTTGGACGGGACAGCCAATCAGCCCCAGCATTTT. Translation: CASSLDGTANQPQHF.

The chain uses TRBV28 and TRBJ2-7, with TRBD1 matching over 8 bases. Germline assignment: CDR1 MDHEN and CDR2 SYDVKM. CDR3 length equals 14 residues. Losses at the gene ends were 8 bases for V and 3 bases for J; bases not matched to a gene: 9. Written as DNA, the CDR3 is TGTGCCAGCGGATCAGGACAGGGAATCTACGAGCAGTACTTC. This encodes CASGSGQGIYEQYF.

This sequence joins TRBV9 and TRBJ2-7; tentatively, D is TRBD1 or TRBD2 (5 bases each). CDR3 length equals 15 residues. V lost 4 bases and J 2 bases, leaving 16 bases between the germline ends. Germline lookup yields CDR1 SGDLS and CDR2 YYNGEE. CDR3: CASSPRVGDTYEQYF. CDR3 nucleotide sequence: TGTGCCAGCAGCCCCCGGGTGGGGGATACCTACGAGCAGTACTTC. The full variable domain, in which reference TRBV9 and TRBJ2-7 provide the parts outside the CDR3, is DSGVTQTPKHLITATGQRVTLRCSPRSGDLSVYWYQQSLDQGLQFLIQYYNGEERAKGNILERFSAQQFPDLHSELNLSSLELGDSALYFCASSPRVGDTYEQYFGPGTRLTVT.

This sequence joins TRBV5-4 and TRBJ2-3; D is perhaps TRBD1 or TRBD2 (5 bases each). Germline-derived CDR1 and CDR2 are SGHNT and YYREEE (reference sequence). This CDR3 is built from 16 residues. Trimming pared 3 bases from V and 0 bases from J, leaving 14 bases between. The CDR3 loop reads CASSYYRDGSTDTQYF. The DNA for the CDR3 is TGTGCCAGCAGCTACTACCGGGACGGCAGCACAGATACGCAGTATTTT.

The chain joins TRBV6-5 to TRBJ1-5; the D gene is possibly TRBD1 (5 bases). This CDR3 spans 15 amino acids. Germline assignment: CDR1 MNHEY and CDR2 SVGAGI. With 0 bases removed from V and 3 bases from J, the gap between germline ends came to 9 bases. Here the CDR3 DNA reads TGTGCCAGCAGTTACTCGGGGGGAGACAATCAGCCCCAGCATTTT. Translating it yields CASSYSGGDNQPQHF.

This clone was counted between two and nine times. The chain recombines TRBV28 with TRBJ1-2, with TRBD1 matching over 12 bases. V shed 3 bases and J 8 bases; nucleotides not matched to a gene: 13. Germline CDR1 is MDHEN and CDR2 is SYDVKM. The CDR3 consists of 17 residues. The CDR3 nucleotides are TGTGCCAGCAGTTTGTCCGGGACAGGGGGCGTAAACAAGGGCTACACCTTC. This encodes CASSLSGTGGVNKGYTF.

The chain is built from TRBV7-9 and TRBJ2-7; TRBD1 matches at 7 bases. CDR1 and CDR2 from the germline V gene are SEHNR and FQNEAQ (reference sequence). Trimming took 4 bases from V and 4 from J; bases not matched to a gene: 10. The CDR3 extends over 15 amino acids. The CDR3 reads CASSSTLGQEYEQYF. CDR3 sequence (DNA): TGTGCCAGCAGCTCAACCCTCGGACAGGAATACGAGCAGTACTTC. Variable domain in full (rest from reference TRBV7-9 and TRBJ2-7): DTGVSQNPRHKITKRGQNVTFRCDPISEHNRLYWYRQTLGQGPEFLTYFQNEAQLEKSRLLSDRFSAERPKGSFSTLEIQRTEQGDSAMYLCASSSTLGQEYEQYFGPGTRLTVT.

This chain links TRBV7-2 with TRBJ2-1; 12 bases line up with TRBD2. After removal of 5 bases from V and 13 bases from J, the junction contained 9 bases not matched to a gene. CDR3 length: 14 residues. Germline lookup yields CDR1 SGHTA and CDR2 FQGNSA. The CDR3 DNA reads TGTGCCAGCAGCACTCGACTAGCGGGGGAATATCAGTTCTTC. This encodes CASSTRLAGEYQFF.

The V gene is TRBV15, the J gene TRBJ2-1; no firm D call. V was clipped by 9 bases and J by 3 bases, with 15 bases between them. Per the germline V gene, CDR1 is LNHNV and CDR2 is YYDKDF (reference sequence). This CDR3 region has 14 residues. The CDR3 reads CATRPGSNYNEQFF. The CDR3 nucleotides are TGTGCCACGAGGCCGGGCAGCAACTACAATGAGCAGTTCTTC.

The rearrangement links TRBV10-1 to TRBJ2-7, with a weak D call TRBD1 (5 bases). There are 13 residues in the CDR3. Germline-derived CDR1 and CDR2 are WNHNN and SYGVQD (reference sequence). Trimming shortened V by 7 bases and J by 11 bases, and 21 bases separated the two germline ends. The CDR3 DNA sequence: TGCGCCAGCAACGGGCAGGGAATGGGTGTGAAGTACTTC. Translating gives CASNGQGMGVKYF.

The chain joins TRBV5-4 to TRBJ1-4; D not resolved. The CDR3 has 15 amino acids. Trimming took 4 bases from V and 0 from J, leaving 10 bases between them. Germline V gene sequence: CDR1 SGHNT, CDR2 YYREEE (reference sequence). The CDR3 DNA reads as TGTGCCAGCAGCCCCGACACCACAACTAATGAAAAACTGTTTTTT. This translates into CASSPDTTTNEKLFF.

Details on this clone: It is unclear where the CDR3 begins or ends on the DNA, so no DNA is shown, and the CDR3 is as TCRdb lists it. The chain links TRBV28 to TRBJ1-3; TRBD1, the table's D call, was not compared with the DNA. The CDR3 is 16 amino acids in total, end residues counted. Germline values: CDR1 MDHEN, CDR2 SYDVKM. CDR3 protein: CASSSSPGIEGNTIYF.

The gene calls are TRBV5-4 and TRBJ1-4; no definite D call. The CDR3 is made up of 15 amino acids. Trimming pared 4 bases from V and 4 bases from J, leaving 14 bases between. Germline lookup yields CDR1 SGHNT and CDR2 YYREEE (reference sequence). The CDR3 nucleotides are TGTGCCAGCAGCCGGGGTCGACCGGATAATGAAAAACTGTTTTTT. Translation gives CASSRGRPDNEKLFF.

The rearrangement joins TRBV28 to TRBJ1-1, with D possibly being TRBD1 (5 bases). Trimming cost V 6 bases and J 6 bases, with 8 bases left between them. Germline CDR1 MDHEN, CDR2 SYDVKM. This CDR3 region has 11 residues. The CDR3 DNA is TGTGCCAGCAGCAGGGTACCTGAAGCTTTCTTT. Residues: CASSRVPEAFF.

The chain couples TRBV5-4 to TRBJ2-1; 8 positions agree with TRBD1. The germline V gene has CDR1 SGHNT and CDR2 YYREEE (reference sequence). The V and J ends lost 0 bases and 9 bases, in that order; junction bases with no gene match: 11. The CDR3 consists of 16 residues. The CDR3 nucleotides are TGTGCCAGCAGCTTGGTTTGGGGACAGGCTCACAGTGAGCAGTTCTTC. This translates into CASSLVWGQAHSEQFF.

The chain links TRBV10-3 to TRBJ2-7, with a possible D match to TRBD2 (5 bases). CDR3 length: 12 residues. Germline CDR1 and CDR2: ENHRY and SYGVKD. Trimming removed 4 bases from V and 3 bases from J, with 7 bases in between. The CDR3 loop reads CAISAGSYEQYF. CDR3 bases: TGTGCCATCAGTGCGGGGAGCTACGAGCAGTACTTC.

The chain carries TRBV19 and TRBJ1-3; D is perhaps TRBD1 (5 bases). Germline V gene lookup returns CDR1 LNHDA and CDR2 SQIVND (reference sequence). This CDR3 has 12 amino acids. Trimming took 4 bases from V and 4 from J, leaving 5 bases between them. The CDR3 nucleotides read TGTGCCAGTAGTAGACAGGGAAACACCATATATTTT. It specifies CASSRQGNTIYF.

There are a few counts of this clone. CDR3 sequence reads: CASSQVYGFLQETQYF. CDR3 bases: TGTGCCAGCAGCCAAGTGTACGGGTTCCTCCAAGAGACCCAGTACTTC. The chain couples TRBV14 to TRBJ2-5; D unclear. From germline, CDR1 is SGHDN and CDR2 FVKESK. The CDR3 covers 16 residues. Trimming took 1 base from V and 1 from J, leaving 13 bases between them.